This passage covers 18 T cell receptor beta chains from one sample sequenced in a study of Graves' ophthalmopathy and Graves' hyperthyroidism (dated by TCRdb to the late 2010s). The sequencing machine was an Illumina HiSeq 2000. For repertoire sequencing, TCR beta CDR3 regions were amplified from RNA transcripts. The first round was an RT-PCR using HTBI primers with the Qiagen OneStep RT-PCR kit, and this first round was followed by a second-round multiplex PCR, then size selection and purification. TCRdb reworked the public reads: Q25 trimming with fastp, MiXCR clone assembly, productive beta chains retained. A single entry per CDR3 protein holds the most common genes and DNA from its merged rows. The sample table holds 650,000 to 900,000 distinct CDR3 sequences, of which roughly 40% were seen once. 40% to 55% of the sample goes to the ten largest clones. The sequencing input was peripheral blood. These receptors originate from an adult man with Graves' ophthalmopathy.

This clonotype was picked up many times. This chain uses TRBV7-9 with TRBJ2-7; possibly TRBD1 for D (5 bases). Germline V CDR1 and CDR2: SEHNR, FQNEAQ (reference sequence). The CDR3 consists of 11 residues. V was pared by 4 bases and J by 5 bases, with 6 bases between. CDR3 in amino acids: CASSWGDEQYF. The CDR3 nucleotides are TGTGCCAGCAGCTGGGGCGACGAGCAGTACTTC.

In its sample, this clonotype was seen many times. This chain uses TRBV9 with TRBJ2-7, with 11 bases identical to TRBD2. The CDR3 is 15 amino acids. Germline V CDR1 and CDR2: SGDLS, YYNGEE. J gave up 2 bases and V 3 bases, and 4 bases lay outside the gene matches. In nucleotides, the CDR3 is TGTGCCAGCAGCGCCACTAGCGGGGGACCCTACGAGCAGTACTTC. This translates into CASSATSGGPYEQYF. The whole variable domain, filled in from reference TRBV9 and TRBJ2-7, reads DSGVTQTPKHLITATGQRVTLRCSPRSGDLSVYWYQQSLDQGLQFLIQYYNGEERAKGNILERFSAQQFPDLHSELNLSSLELGDSALYFCASSATSGGPYEQYFGPGTRLTVT.

This clonotype was found a few times. The V call is TRBV7-9, the J call TRBJ2-7, with a weak D call TRBD2 (5 bases). CDR1 and CDR2 (germline): SEHNR, FQNEAQ (reference sequence). Between the trimmed V and J ends, which lost 5 bases and 0 bases, there was a span of 14 bases. The CDR3 sequence is 15 residues long. This CDR3 reads CASSPADAPSYEQYF. In DNA, the CDR3 is TGTGCCAGCAGCCCAGCGGACGCCCCCTCCTACGAGCAGTACTTC.

This clonotype has at least ten counts. CDR3 sequence: CAISEGDGLYGYTF. The CDR3 DNA reads TGTGCCATCAGTGAGGGGGACGGGTTATATGGCTACACCTTC. The rearrangement uses TRBV10-3 and TRBJ1-2; TRBD1 might be the D (5 bases). The ends were cut back, 2 bases at V and 5 bases at J, with 12 bases in the middle. The CDR3 loop spans 14 amino acids. Looked up from germline, CDR1 is ENHRY and CDR2 is SYGVKD.

The sample holds many counts of this clonotype. The chain combines TRBV10-3 with TRBJ2-2, with 7 bases lining up with TRBD2. The germline V gene has CDR1 ENHRY and CDR2 SYGVKD. Trimming removed 3 bases from V and 4 bases from J; junction bases left unmatched: 5. This CDR3 is built from 15 residues. The CDR3 sequence is CAISELARGTGELFF. CDR3 bases: TGTGCCATCAGTGAACTAGCGAGGGGCACCGGGGAGCTGTTTTTT.

The chain employs TRBV25-1 and TRBJ1-2, with a possible D match to TRBD1 (6 bases). Trimming removed 0 bases at V and 2 bases at J, with 16 bases between. CDR1 and CDR2 (germline): MGHDK, SYGVNS. The CDR3 covers 17 residues. CDR3 residues: CASSEYAGGLLNYGYTF. DNA of the CDR3: TGTGCCAGCAGTGAATACGCCGGGGGCTTGCTAAACTATGGCTACACCTTC.

The rearrangement joins TRBV29-1 to TRBJ2-6, with TRBD1 matching over 9 bases. Germline CDR1 and CDR2: SQVTM and ANQGSEA. The CDR3 is made up of 14 amino acids. With 5 bases clipped from V and 11 bases from J, the junction kept 10 bases outside the gene matches. The CDR3 region has the DNA TGCAGCGTTAGACCGGGACAGGGAGTCTACGTCCTGACTTTC. Amino acid sequence: CSVRPGQGVYVLTF.

This clonotype was observed at least ten times. V is TRBV14 and J is TRBJ1-1; a weak D match, TRBD1 (6 bases). V dropped 4 bases and J dropped 0 bases, with 15 bases sitting between them. Germline CDR1 is SGHDN and CDR2 is FVKESK. The CDR3 extends over 16 amino acids. CDR3 sequence reads: CASSPRTASMNTEAFF. The CDR3 DNA reads as TGTGCCAGCAGCCCACGGACAGCTTCTATGAACACTGAAGCTTTCTTT.

Note on this clonotype: One junction end does not reproduce the germline sequence, and a read error may be involved. This sequence joins TRBV2 and TRBJ1-2; D remains ambiguous. This CDR3 spans 15 amino acids. Germline V gene sequence: CDR1 SNHLY, CDR2 FYNNEI. CDR3 sequence (DNA): TGTGCCATCAGTGAAGTGGCAGCTGAGAACTATGGCTACACCTTC. This sequence encodes CAISEVAAENYGYTF.

This clonotype was counted ten times or more. This CDR3 is CASSAGRLTTNEKLFF. The CDR3 nucleotides read TGTGCCAGCAGTGCGGGCAGGCTTACAACTAATGAAAAACTGTTTTTT. The chain has TRBV2 and TRBJ1-4; D ambiguous. The germline V and J ends were trimmed by 4 bases and 0 bases, with 12 bases remaining between them. The CDR3 has 16 residues. In germline, CDR1 is SNHLY, CDR2 FYNNEI.

Many counts were recorded for this clonotype. The chain couples TRBV29-1 to TRBJ2-5, with 8 bases lining up with TRBD1. CDR3 length: 14 amino acids. Trimming removed 5 bases from V and 5 bases from J; junction bases left unmatched: 10. Germline-derived CDR1 and CDR2 are SQVTM and ANQGSEA. Here the CDR3 DNA reads TGCAGCGTTTCCACCACAGGGGGTGGGGAGACCCAGTACTTC. Its protein product is CSVSTTGGGETQYF. The variable domain in full, with the rest retrieved from reference TRBV29-1 and TRBJ2-5, is SAVISQKPSRDICQRGTSLTIQCQVDSQVTMMFWYRQQPGQSLTLIATANQGSEATYESGFVIDKFPISRPNLTFSTLTVSNMSPEDSSIYLCSVSTTGGGETQYFGPGTRLLVL.

Only a few counts were recorded for this clonotype. The genes are TRBV14 and TRBJ1-1, with D possibly TRBD1 on 5 matching bases. CDR1 SGHDN and CDR2 FVKESK come from the germline V gene. The CDR3 runs 18 residues. The V end was cut by 8 bases, the J end by 1 base, with 26 bases between. This CDR3 reads CASSPRQANPGRNTEAFF. Written as DNA, the CDR3 is TGTGCCAGCTCACCACGGCAGGCCAACCCAGGGAGGAACACTGAAGCTTTCTTT. Full variable domain (missing parts from reference TRBV14 and TRBJ1-1): EAGVTQFPSHSVIEKGQTVTLRCDPISGHDNLYWYRRVMGKEIKFLLHFVKESKQDESGMPNNRFLAERTGGTYSTLKVQPAELEDSGVYFCASSPRQANPGRNTEAFFGQGTRLTVV.

This clonotype turned up a few times. The CDR3 reads CASSSVGEDQPQHF. The CDR3 DNA reads TGTGCCAGCTCAAGCGTGGGGGAGGATCAGCCCCAGCATTTT. The chain uses TRBV24-1 and TRBJ1-5, with a tentative D call TRBD1 (5 bases). The V gene's germline CDR1 is KGHDR and CDR2 SFDVKD. The V gene lost 11 bases and the J gene lost 5 bases, with 18 bases spanning the gap. CDR3 size: 14 residues.

This clonotype was counted at least ten times. The V gene is TRBV6-6, the J gene TRBJ2-5; the D gene is possibly TRBD1 (5 bases). The CDR3 is 12 amino acids. Trimming took off 7 bases at V and 3 bases at J, with 9 bases between the two ends. Germline V gene sequence: CDR1 MNHNY, CDR2 SVGAGI (reference sequence). This CDR3 is CASTSREETQYF. CDR3 DNA: TGTGCCAGCACCTCCAGGGAAGAGACCCAGTACTTC.

CDR3 DNA sequence: TGCAGTGCCATGCCGGGAACTCAAGAGACCCAGTACTTC. Encoded protein: CSAMPGTQETQYF. This chain joins TRBV20-1 and TRBJ2-5; D is perhaps TRBD2 (5 bases). Trimming shortened V by 6 bases and J by 2 bases, and 13 bases separated the two germline ends. The CDR3 loop spans 13 amino acids. Germline values: CDR1 DFQATT, CDR2 SNEGSKA (reference sequence).

The chain employs TRBV25-1 and TRBJ2-2; the D is unclear. This CDR3 has 12 amino acids. Between the trimmed V and J ends, which lost 6 bases and 6 bases, there was a span of 8 bases. Germline values: CDR1 MGHDK, CDR2 SYGVNS. The CDR3: CASRVASGELFF. CDR3 DNA: TGTGCCAGCAGGGTGGCTTCCGGGGAGCTGTTTTTT.

This clonotype occurred a few times. The rearrangement joins TRBV10-3 to TRBJ1-1; a possible D gene is TRBD1 (5 bases). Germline lookup yields CDR1 ENHRY and CDR2 SYGVKD. This CDR3 comprises 14 residues. V was shortened by 10 bases and J by 1 base, with 16 bases between the two germline ends. CDR3 coding DNA: TGTGCCAGCAGCGGGGGGAGGGGGAACACTGAAGCTTTCTTT. Translating it yields CASSGGRGNTEAFF.

The V call is TRBV11-2, the J call TRBJ2-7, with D possibly matching TRBD1 (5 bases). Germline V gene sequence: CDR1 SGHAT, CDR2 FQNNGV. The CDR3 is 17 residues long. V was clipped by 0 bases and J by 6 bases, with 21 bases between them. CDR3 amino acids: CASSLDPGSLTTREQYF. The CDR3 nucleotides read TGTGCCAGCAGCTTAGATCCAGGGTCCCTCACCACCCGCGAGCAGTACTTC. The variable domain in full, completed from reference TRBV11-2 and TRBJ2-7, reads EAGVAQSPRYKIIEKRQSVAFWCNPISGHATLYWYQQILGQGPKLLIQFQNNGVVDDSQLPKDRFSAERLKGVDSTLKIQPAKLEDSAVYLCASSLDPGSLTTREQYFGPGTRLTVT.